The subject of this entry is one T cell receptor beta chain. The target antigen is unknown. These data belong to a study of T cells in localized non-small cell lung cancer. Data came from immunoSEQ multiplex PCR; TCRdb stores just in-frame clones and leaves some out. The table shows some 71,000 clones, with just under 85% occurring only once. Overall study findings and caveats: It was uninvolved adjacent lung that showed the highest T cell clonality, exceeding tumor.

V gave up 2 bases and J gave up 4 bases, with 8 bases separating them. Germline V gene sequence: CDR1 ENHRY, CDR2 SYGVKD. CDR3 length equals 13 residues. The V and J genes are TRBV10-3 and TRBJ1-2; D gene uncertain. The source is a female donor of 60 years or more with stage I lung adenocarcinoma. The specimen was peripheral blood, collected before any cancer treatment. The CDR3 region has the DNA TGTGCCATCAGTGAGCAAGCGGTCTATGGCTACACCTTC. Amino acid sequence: CAISEQAVYGYTF.